A selection of T cell receptor beta chains follows, all from one sample in a study of control samples from healthy donors and cancer patients. Clones were sequenced by immunoSEQ multiplex PCR, and TCRdb holds only the in-frame ones, with some missing. The sample shows around 170,000 clones, around 87% of them seen only once. Sequenced material: blood. All receptors derive from a woman aged 50 to 60 in good health. CDR3s include the opening cysteine and the closing phenylalanine or tryptophan. The D gene is left open where the match is weak. Rows may omit the clone size; those that give it use once, few, many or a size class.

cdr3_aa: CASSRAGRVTEAFF
cdr3_nt: TGTGCCAGCAGTCGGGCCGGTAGGGTCACTGAAGCTTTCTTT
d_call: .
clone_size: .
j_call: TRBJ1-1
v_call: TRBV7-9

cdr3_aa: CASIQDRVRTEAFF
cdr3_nt: TGTGCCAGCATCCAGGACAGGGTACGAACTGAAGCTTTCTTT
d_call: TRBD1
clone_size: .
j_call: TRBJ1-1
v_call: TRBV27

cdr3_aa: CASFTQNRDRGRGNTIYF
cdr3_nt: TGTGCCAGCTTTACCCAAAATCGGGACAGGGGGCGAGGAAACACCATATATTTT
d_call: TRBD1
clone_size: few
j_call: TRBJ1-3
v_call: TRBV2

cdr3_aa: CASRFGPAVGDTQYF
cdr3_nt: TGTGCCAGCAGGTTTGGGCCGGCAGTGGGGGATACGCAGTATTTT
d_call: .
clone_size: .
j_call: TRBJ2-3
v_call: TRBV7-2

cdr3_aa: CSAAGTTNTEAFF
cdr3_nt: TGCAGCGCCGCCGGGACAACGAACACTGAAGCTTTCTTT
d_call: .
clone_size: once
j_call: TRBJ1-1
v_call: TRBV29-1

cdr3_aa: CASSLQGAGGRETQYF
cdr3_nt: TGTGCCAGCAGCTTACAGGGGGCAGGGGGCCGGGAGACCCAGTACTTC
d_call: TRBD1
clone_size: .
j_call: TRBJ2-5
v_call: TRBV7-3

cdr3_aa: CAISTGQDTGELFF
cdr3_nt: TGTGCCATCTCGACCGGGCAGGACACCGGGGAGCTGTTTTTT
d_call: .
clone_size: .
j_call: TRBJ2-2
v_call: TRBV10-3

cdr3_aa: CASSDRGASYEQYF
cdr3_nt: TGTGCCAGCAGTGATCGGGGGGCCTCCTACGAGCAGTACTTC
d_call: .
clone_size: .
j_call: TRBJ2-7
v_call: TRBV25-1

cdr3_aa: CASSPAANTEAFF
cdr3_nt: TGTGCCAGCAGCCCGGCAGCGAACACTGAAGCTTTCTTT
d_call: .
clone_size: .
j_call: TRBJ1-1
v_call: TRBV5-6

cdr3_aa: CASSHWTGWVGNTIYF
cdr3_nt: TGTGCCAGCAGCCATTGGACAGGGTGGGTCGGAAACACCATATATTTT
d_call: TRBD1
clone_size: .
j_call: TRBJ1-3
v_call: TRBV7-3